The T cell receptor (beta chain) under discussion was sequenced for a study of shared clonotypes between healthy human individuals. Several immunoSEQ plates received, in even portions, the genomic DNA of each subset. The protocol was immunoSEQ multiplex PCR, while the TCRdb copy is restricted to in-frame clones and leaves out a portion. Among roughly 510,000 clones listed, about 75% were seen once. This clone occurred once. Antigen unknown. The CDR3 totals 13 residues. From germline, CDR1 is SQVTM and CDR2 ANQGSEA. The V and J ends lost 6 bases and 3 bases respectively, with 12 bases between them. Genomic DNA of unsorted samples came from around 90 million PBMCs. The study, taken as a whole, reports: Sampling included only blood; tissue repertoires likely differ.

The sequencing sample was made of PBMCs. The sequence derives from a woman aged 40 to 50 in good health. Some clones in this sample may be carry-over from other donors' samples. The chain employs TRBV29-1 and TRBJ1-5, with TRBD1 as a possible D gene (5 bases). The CDR3 coding sequence is TGCAGCGTCACAGGTGGGTCCAATCAGCCCCAGCATTTT. It is translated as CSVTGGSNQPQHF.